This T cell receptor (beta chain) stems from a study of cytomegalovirus exposure and HLA in healthy donors. The PCR used 60 Vbeta and 13 Jbeta primers. Libraries were prepared by immunoSEQ multiplex PCR; TCRdb keeps only in-frame clonotypes and omits some of them. Here the sample spans 100,000 to 150,000 clones, more than 60% being singletons. This clone showed up just a few times. Trimming stripped 4 bases from V and 2 bases from J, with 9 bases between. CDR3 length: 13 residues. Germline values: CDR1 WNHNN, CDR2 SYGVQD (reference sequence). This chain links TRBV10-1 with TRBJ2-7; D perhaps matches TRBD2 (6 bases). This TCR derives from a woman aged 40 to 49 in good health and CMV-seronegative. The sample taken for sequencing was PBMCs. The CDR3 nucleotides are TGCGCCAGCAGTGCCGCGGGGCCCTACGAGCAGTACTTC. Translated, it gives CASSAAGPYEQYF.